Below are 13 T cell receptor beta chains sequenced from a single sample in a study of CD8+ T cells in alopecia areata. Following extraction, RNA underwent reverse transcription to cDNA, which served as the sequencing template. Using immunoSEQ multiplex PCR, the repertoire was profiled, and TCRdb retains in-frame clones only, with some absent. The sample lists almost 250,000 clones, roughly two thirds occurring once. This material consisted of CD4+ T cells sorted from blood, taken at week 0. The receptors stem from a human donor with alopecia areata.

The chain carries TRBV6-5 and TRBJ2-7; D not certain. Germline V gene sequence: CDR1 MNHEY, CDR2 SVGAGI. The V end was cut by 0 bases, the J end by 3 bases, with 6 bases between. The CDR3 contains 13 residues. CDR3 region: CASSYSGDYEQYF. Written as DNA, the CDR3 is TGTGCCAGCAGTTACTCTGGAGACTACGAGCAGTACTTC.

V is TRBV27 and J is TRBJ1-5; D perhaps matches TRBD1 (5 bases). The CDR3 extends over 19 amino acids. The germline V gene has CDR1 MNHEY and CDR2 SMNVEV (reference sequence). V was shortened by 2 bases and J by 7 bases, with 27 bases between the two germline ends. As DNA, the CDR3 is TGTGCCAGCAGTTTACCCACACATCGGGAGGCGGGGCCGGGCCAGCCCCAGCATTTT. Amino acid sequence: CASSLPTHREAGPGQPQHF.

The V gene is TRBV30, the J gene TRBJ2-5; 7 bases are shared with TRBD2. Per germline, CDR1 GTSNPN and CDR2 SVGIG (reference sequence). The CDR3 contains 14 residues. The junction had 7 bases not matched to a gene; V was cut back by 4 bases and J by 2 bases. CDR3 sequence reads: CAWIPGLRQETQYF. CDR3 sequence (DNA): TGTGCCTGGATACCGGGACTACGTCAAGAGACCCAGTACTTC.

This chain joins TRBV9 and TRBJ1-6; a possible D gene is TRBD1 (6 bases). The CDR3 contains 15 residues. V was shortened by 0 bases and J by 8 bases, with 12 bases between the two germline ends. CDR1 is SGDLS, CDR2 YYNGEE, per germline. As DNA, the CDR3 is TGTGCCAGCAGCGTAGCTATGGGGGCAGATTCACCCCTCCACTTT. It encodes CASSVAMGADSPLHF.

This rearrangement joins TRBV5-6 to TRBJ1-5; D is perhaps TRBD1 (6 bases). Trimming stripped 1 base from V and 7 bases from J, with 21 bases between. CDR1 is SGHDT, CDR2 YYEEEE, per germline. The CDR3 extends over 17 amino acids. The CDR3 bases are TGTGCCAGCAGCTTGACGGGGTTGGGGGGCGACAGGCAGCCCCAGCATTTT. This translates into CASSLTGLGGDRQPQHF.

The V gene is TRBV15, the J gene TRBJ1-1; perhaps TRBD1 as D (5 bases). Germline V gives CDR1 LNHNV, CDR2 YYDKDF (reference sequence). The germline V and J ends were trimmed by 5 bases and 6 bases, with 16 bases remaining between them. CDR3 length: 14 residues. CDR3 DNA: TGTGCCACCAGCGGGGGACGGCTGGGTCCTGAAGCTTTCTTT. The encoded protein is CATSGGRLGPEAFF.

V usage is TRBV5-6 and J usage is TRBJ2-2; 8 positions agree with TRBD1. The CDR3 length is 17 residues. Germline V CDR1 and CDR2: SGHDT, YYEEEE. The V segment lost 1 base and the J segment 0 bases; nucleotides outside the gene matches: 5. The DNA of the CDR3 is TGTGCCAGCAGCTTGCCAGGGGGCCGTTCGAACACCGGGGAGCTGTTTTTT. Amino acid sequence: CASSLPGGRSNTGELFF.

The chain couples TRBV4-2 to TRBJ1-1, with D unresolved. The CDR3 has 13 residues. V lost 0 bases to trimming and J lost 4 bases, with 6 bases between them. The V gene's germline CDR1 is LGHNA and CDR2 YNFKEQ. The CDR3 DNA follows: TGTGCCAGCAGCCAAGACAGGACCACTGAAGCTTTCTTT. It yields the protein CASSQDRTTEAFF.

This clone was seen only a few times. The chain carries TRBV11-1 and TRBJ2-5; D is possibly TRBD1 (5 bases). The CDR3 contains 14 residues. V was shortened by 4 bases and J by 5 bases, with 14 bases between the two germline ends. Germline values: CDR1 SGHAT, CDR2 FQDESV (reference sequence). CDR3 loop: CASSSQGELETQYF. DNA of the CDR3: TGTGCCAGCAGCTCCCAGGGCGAGTTGGAGACCCAGTACTTC.

The chain uses TRBV5-6 and TRBJ1-6; tentative D call: TRBD1 (5 bases). The CDR3 totals 13 residues. Per germline, CDR1 SGHDT and CDR2 YYEEEE. The V gene lost 4 bases and the J gene lost 7 bases, with 9 bases spanning the gap. In DNA form, the CDR3 reads TGTGCCAGCAGCCCTCAGGGCAATTCACCCCTCCACTTT. It codes for CASSPQGNSPLHF.

This clone was detected only once. The chain links TRBV25-1 to TRBJ2-5; perhaps TRBD2 as D (6 bases). Germline lookup yields CDR1 MGHDK and CDR2 SYGVNS. The CDR3 is 14 amino acids. V dropped 6 bases and J dropped 5 bases, with 16 bases sitting between them. The CDR3 sequence is CASRKRDSSETQYF. DNA of the CDR3: TGTGCCAGCAGAAAACGGGACTCCTCGGAGACCCAGTACTTC.

V and J are TRBV6-1 and TRBJ1-1, with D possibly matching TRBD1 (5 bases). The CDR3 spans 15 residues. Germline CDR1 MNHNS, CDR2 SASEGT. V dropped 2 bases and J dropped 4 bases, with 14 bases sitting between them. CDR3 in amino acids: CASSERPPGRTEAFF. The DNA for the CDR3 is TGTGCCAGCAGTGAAAGGCCTCCAGGGCGCACTGAAGCTTTCTTT.

This clone was recorded a few times. The gene calls are TRBV29-1 and TRBJ1-2; no definite D call. CDR1 and CDR2 from the germline V gene are SQVTM and ANQGSEA. The CDR3 totals 13 residues. The V and J ends lost 7 bases and 8 bases respectively, with 20 bases between them. CDR3 nucleotide sequence: TGCAGCGCGAAGGTGGGGTGGAGTGGCGGCTACACCTTC. Translation gives CSAKVGWSGGYTF.